This TCR beta chain was captured by sequencing in a study of OX40 agonist ivuxolimab in advanced cancers. Trimming cost V 3 bases and J 3 bases, with 8 bases left between them. CDR1 is LNHDA, CDR2 SQIVND, per germline (reference sequence). This CDR3 has 13 residues. This clone was counted between two and nine times. Here immunoSEQ multiplex PCR was the method, and the copy in TCRdb shows in-frame clones only, minus some. The table includes approximately 22,000 clones, 84% detected once. Here the sequenced sample was CD4+ or CD8+ T cells sorted from blood, taken in a trial of the OX40 agonist ivuxolimab. The source is an adult with an advanced solid tumor such as melanoma, head and neck, liver or kidney cancer. The rearrangement joins TRBV19 to TRBJ1-1; unclear D gene. CDR3: CASSISGYTEAFF. DNA of the CDR3: TGTGCCAGTAGTATTTCGGGATACACTGAAGCTTTCTTT.